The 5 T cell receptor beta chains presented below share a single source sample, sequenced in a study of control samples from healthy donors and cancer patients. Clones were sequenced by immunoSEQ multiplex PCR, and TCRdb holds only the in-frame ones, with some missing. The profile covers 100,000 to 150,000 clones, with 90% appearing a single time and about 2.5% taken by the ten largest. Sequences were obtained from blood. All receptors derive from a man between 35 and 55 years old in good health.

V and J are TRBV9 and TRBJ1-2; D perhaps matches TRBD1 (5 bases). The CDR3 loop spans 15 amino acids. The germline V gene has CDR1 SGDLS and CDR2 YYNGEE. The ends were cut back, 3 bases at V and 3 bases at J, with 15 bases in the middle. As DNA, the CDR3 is TGTGCCAGCAGCGCGCAGGGTTGGGGTGACTATGGCTACACCTTC. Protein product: CASSAQGWGDYGYTF.

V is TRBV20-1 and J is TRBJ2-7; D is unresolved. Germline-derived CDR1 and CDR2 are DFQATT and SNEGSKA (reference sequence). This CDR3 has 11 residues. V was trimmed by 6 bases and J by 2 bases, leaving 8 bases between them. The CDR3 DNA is TGCAGTGCCCCCATGACCTACGAGCAGTACTTC. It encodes CSAPMTYEQYF.

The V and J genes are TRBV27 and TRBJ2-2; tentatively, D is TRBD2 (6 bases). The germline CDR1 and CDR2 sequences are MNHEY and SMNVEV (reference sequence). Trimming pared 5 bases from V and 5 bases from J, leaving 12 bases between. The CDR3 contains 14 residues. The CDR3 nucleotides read TGTGCCAGCAGTCCACGGAGGGATACCGGGGAGCTGTTTTTT. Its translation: CASSPRRDTGELFF.

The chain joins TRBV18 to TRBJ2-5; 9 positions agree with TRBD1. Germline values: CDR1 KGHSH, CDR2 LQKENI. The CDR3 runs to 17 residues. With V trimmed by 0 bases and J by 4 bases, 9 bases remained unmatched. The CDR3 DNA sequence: TGTGCCAGCTCACCACCTCCGGTGACAGGGGGAGGAGAGACCCAGTACTTC. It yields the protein CASSPPPVTGGGETQYF.

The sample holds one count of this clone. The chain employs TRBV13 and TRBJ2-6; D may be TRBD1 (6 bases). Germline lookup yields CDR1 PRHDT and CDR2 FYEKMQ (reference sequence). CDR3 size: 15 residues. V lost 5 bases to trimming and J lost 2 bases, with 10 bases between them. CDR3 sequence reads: CASSLQGTGANVLTF. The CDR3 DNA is TGTGCCAGCAGCCTACAGGGCACTGGGGCCAACGTCCTGACTTTC.